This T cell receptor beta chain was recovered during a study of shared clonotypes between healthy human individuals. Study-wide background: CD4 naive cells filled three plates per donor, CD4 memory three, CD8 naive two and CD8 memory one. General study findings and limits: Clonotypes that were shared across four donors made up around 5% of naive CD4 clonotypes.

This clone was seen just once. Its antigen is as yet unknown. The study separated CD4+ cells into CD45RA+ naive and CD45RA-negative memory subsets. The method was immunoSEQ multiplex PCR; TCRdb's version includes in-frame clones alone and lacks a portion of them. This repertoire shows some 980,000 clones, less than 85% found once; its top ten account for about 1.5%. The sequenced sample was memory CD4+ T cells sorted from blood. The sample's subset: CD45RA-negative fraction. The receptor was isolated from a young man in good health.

The CDR3 sequence: CASSLDGGANEQFF. CDR3 nucleotide sequence: TGCGCCAGCAGCTTGGATGGGGGCGCTAATGAGCAGTTCTTC. This chain joins TRBV5-1 and TRBJ2-1, with a weak D call TRBD1 (6 bases). The CDR3 has 14 residues. Germline V CDR1 and CDR2: SGHRS, YFSETQ. V shed 0 bases and J shed 7 bases, with 11 bases lying between them.